The sample holds one count of the clone carrying this T cell receptor (beta chain). Its matching antigen is unknown. The CDR3 runs 14 residues. The germline CDR1 and CDR2 sequences are DFQATT and SNEGSKA (reference sequence). V was pared by 3 bases and J by 9 bases, with 18 bases between. From the 5' RACE reads, TCRdb called clonotypes with MiXCR, one entry per CDR3 protein. The table includes roughly 200,000 distinct CDR3 sequences, around 24% detected once. This entry comes from a study of CD8 T cells in ankylosing spondylitis. Overall study results and limits: Ankylosing spondylitis blood appeared to be characterized by a TCR beta motif of about eight highly homologous variants.

The chain recombines TRBV20-1 with TRBJ2-1; D is possibly TRBD2 (5 bases). Source material: blood, either unsorted or a sorted T cell fraction (not recorded which). The receptor was derived from a male donor with ankylosing spondylitis or in good health (not recorded which). CDR3 loop: CSASPLGDWGEQFF. The DNA for the CDR3 is TGCAGTGCTAGCCCCCTGGGAGACTGGGGTGAGCAGTTCTTC.